This T cell receptor beta chain was obtained from a study of CD8+ T cells in alopecia areata (dated 2018 in TCRdb). Turning to the overall study: The treated patients, all with moderate-to-severe alopecia areata, were enrolled in an open-label pilot trial of oral tofacitinib given at 5 to 10 mg twice daily. Tofacitinib was administered for 6 to 18 months, and 6 months of follow-up off drug were then conducted to assess delayed response and recurrence. For the treated patients, the SALT score, which quantifies what percentage of scalp surface area is affected, served as the measure of disease severity. The study used high-throughput TCRbeta sequencing to examine T cell clonal expansion in alopecia areata, in both the C3H/HeJ mouse model and human patients. On the human side, TCRbeta sequencing was run on scalp tissue and on sorted CD4+ and CD8+ peripheral blood T cells from healthy controls and from alopecia areata patients with either patchy or totalis/universalis disease. Biopsies were taken from tofacitinib-treated patients at baseline and at 4 and 24 weeks of treatment, and a later scalp biopsy was taken in several of the tofacitinib-treated patients. Scalp clonality was compared among normal scalp (n=4), patchy alopecia areata scalp (n=8), and alopecia totalis/universalis scalp (n=8). RNA came from the PAXgene miRNA kit for fixed scalp, the miRNeasy kit for PBMCs, and the RNeasy kit for mouse skin. TCRbeta CDR3 regions were amplified by immunoSEQ multiplex PCR with 35 Vbeta forward and 13 Jbeta reverse primers.

Overall study results and their limits: Resident alphabeta T cells in normal human skin are also sequenced, complicating scalp TCR repertoire analysis, unlike mouse skin dominated by gammadelta T cells. Shared TCR sequences between patients were less evident than in mice, which may be partly attributable to HLA diversity in the patient population. Compared with normal scalp, lesional scalp, particularly in alopecia totalis/universalis, had higher clonality and more expanded CD8+ clones, which suggests antigenic drive. Many expanded lesional clones persisted in scalp and blood during tofacitinib treatment, which may partly explain relapse after stopping treatment. Because the treated cohort was small and had just a single nonresponder, larger studies are needed to establish links between baseline CD8+ expansion and response. Scalp clonality and the number of expanded CD8+ clones among the top 100 scalp clones were significantly decreased by tofacitinib.

Remarks on this clone: What this receptor recognizes is not known. Base qualities are not provided; no much larger clone lies one nucleotide away.

Trimming removed 6 bases from V and 0 bases from J, leaving 12 bases between the germline ends. The CDR3 contains 14 residues, cysteine and phenylalanine counted. The entry retains the CDR3 DNA only, 42 bases that are in frame from base 1. The germline V gene provides CDR1 SNHLY and CDR2 FYNNEI. In light of the paper, this sample's time point label describes: more than three weeks on oral tofacitinib. The sample's treatment or condition label, decoded: oral pan-JAK inhibitor, 5-10 mg twice daily. Lesional scalp punch biopsies and peripheral blood were obtained from alopecia areata patients. PBMCs were isolated by density centrifugation and stained for CD3, CD4 and CD8, and CD4+ and CD8+ T cells were sorted on a FACSAria. Preparation of the library involved the immunoSEQ multiplex PCR assay. RNA was extracted from all samples and reverse transcribed into cDNA as template for TCR sequencing. First-strand cDNA was synthesized using SuperScript III with a 2:1 mix of oligo-dT and random hexamers. A synthetic immune receptor repertoire was used to assess amplification bias, and residual bias was removed computationally. The authors' pipeline ran thus. After raw reads were preprocessed to remove errors, the CDR3 was defined following IMGT conventions as running from the conserved cysteine to phenylalanine. Clonality was computed by normalizing Shannon entropy by log2 of the number of productive unique TCRs and subtracting the result from 1. Whether scalp clones were CD4 or CD8 was inferred by matching scalp TCRbeta sequences against CD4 and CD8 repertoires sorted from blood. TCRdb limited this immuneACCESS table to in-frame rearrangements with V and J called. A share of clones is missing; checked studies link under half to unresolved V genes, and the rest is unexplained. V and J calls and clone size are given by that table; D and trimming were obtained from the DNA. This sample gives 150,000 to 200,000 clones in total; 65% of them show up just once. Approximately 0.91% of the sample belongs to the ten largest clones.

The clonotype was recovered from a human donor with alopecia areata. The chain joins TRBV2 to TRBJ2-7; possibly the D gene is TRBD1, per 5 matching bases. The source was CD4+ T cells sorted from blood, collected at week 4, from a patient treated with tofacitinib. The CDR3 amino acid sequence is: CASSKDTSSYEQYF. The nucleotides read TGTGCCAGCAGCAAGGACACGAGCTCCTACGAGCAGTACTTC.